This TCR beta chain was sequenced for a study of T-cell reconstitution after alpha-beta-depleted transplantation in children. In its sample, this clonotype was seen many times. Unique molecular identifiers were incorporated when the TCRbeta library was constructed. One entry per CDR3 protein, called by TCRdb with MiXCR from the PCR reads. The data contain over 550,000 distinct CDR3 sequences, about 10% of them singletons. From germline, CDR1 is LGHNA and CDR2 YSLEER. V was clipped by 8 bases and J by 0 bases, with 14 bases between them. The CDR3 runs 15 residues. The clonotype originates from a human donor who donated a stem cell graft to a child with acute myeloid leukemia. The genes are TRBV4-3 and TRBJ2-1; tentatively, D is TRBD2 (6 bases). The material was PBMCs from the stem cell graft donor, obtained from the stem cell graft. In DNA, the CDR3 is TGCGCCAGCGCAAAGAACGGGGGCTCCTACAATGAGCAGTTCTTC. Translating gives CASAKNGGSYNEQFF.